The 15 T cell receptor beta chains in this list originate from one sample, sequenced in a study of T cell responses to AZD1222 COVID-19 vaccine. Some clones are missing from TCRdb's copy, which holds only in-frame ones; the method was immunoSEQ multiplex PCR. The sample lists 150,000 to 200,000 clones, approximately 91% occurring once. Sequenced material: peripheral blood, taken 28 days after the second AZD1222 dose. Receptor source: an adult who received the AZD1222 COVID-19 vaccine.

V and J are TRBV18 and TRBJ1-1, with 7 bases matching TRBD1. From germline, CDR1 is KGHSH and CDR2 LQKENI. This CDR3 comprises 17 residues. V trimming: 5 bases; J trimming: 7 bases; junction bases outside the gene matches: 19. Here the CDR3 DNA reads TGTGCCAGCTCAACGCGACAGGGTCTAGGCGCAGGCATTGAAGCTTTCTTT. Translation gives CASSTRQGLGAGIEAFF.

This clone has a handful of counts. The V and J genes are TRBV5-1 and TRBJ2-7; D is ambiguous. The CDR3 runs 14 residues. Trimming took off 1 base at V and 0 bases at J, with 8 bases between the two ends. In germline, CDR1 is SGHRS, CDR2 YFSETQ. The CDR3 DNA reads TGCGCCAGCAGCTTGAACTCGGACTCCTACGAGCAGTACTTC. Amino acids: CASSLNSDSYEQYF. Looking up the rest from reference TRBV5-1 and TRBJ2-7 gives the full variable domain: KAGVTQTPRYLIKTRGQQVTLSCSPISGHRSVSWYQQTPGQGLQFLFEYFSETQRNKGNFPGRFSGRQFSNSRSEMNVSTLELGDSALYLCASSLNSDSYEQYFGPGTRLTVT.

The chain recombines TRBV20-1 with TRBJ1-5; the match to TRBD1 covers 7 bases. Trimming took 3 bases from V and 1 from J; bases not matched to a gene: 9. The CDR3 totals 16 residues. The germline V gene encodes CDR1 DFQATT and CDR2 SNEGSKA (reference sequence). In nucleotides, the CDR3 is TGCAGTGCTAGTGTGAGACAGGGTGGGAGCAATCAGCCCCAGCATTTT. This translates into CSASVRQGGSNQPQHF.

The CDR3 protein is CASSAGTGAGWGYTF. The CDR3 DNA is TGCGCCAGCAGCGCAGGGACAGGGGCCGGGTGGGGCTACACCTTC. The chain combines TRBV5-1 with TRBJ1-2; 10 bases fit TRBD1. This CDR3 comprises 15 residues. In germline, CDR1 is SGHRS, CDR2 YFSETQ. V dropped 4 bases and J dropped 8; count of bases not matched to a gene: 11. Combining the CDR3 with reference TRBV5-1 and TRBJ1-2 gives the whole variable domain KAGVTQTPRYLIKTRGQQVTLSCSPISGHRSVSWYQQTPGQGLQFLFEYFSETQRNKGNFPGRFSGRQFSNSRSEMNVSTLELGDSALYLCASSAGTGAGWGYTFGSGTRLTVV.

This chain joins TRBV19 and TRBJ2-7; 10 positions agree with TRBD1. V shed 5 bases, J shed 5 bases, and the junction held 6 bases outside the gene matches. Germline V gives CDR1 LNHDA, CDR2 SQIVND (reference sequence). The CDR3 contains 14 residues. The CDR3 nucleotides read TGTGCCAGTAGTGCCCCGGACAGGGGGGACGAGCAGTACTTC. Encoded protein: CASSAPDRGDEQYF.

The genes are TRBV6-2 or TRBV6-3 and TRBJ1-6; D is ambiguous. V was cut by 2 bases and J by 0 bases, with 5 bases left in between. Per the germline V gene, CDR1 is MNHEY and CDR2 is SVGEGT. The CDR3 is 15 residues long. CDR3 coding DNA: TGTGCCAGCAGTTACCGCAGCTCCTATAATTCACCCCTCCACTTT. Protein product: CASSYRSSYNSPLHF.

This clone was picked up one time. The rearrangement joins TRBV12-3 or TRBV12-4 to TRBJ2-5; the match to TRBD2 covers 8 bases. CDR3 length: 13 amino acids. V shed 4 bases and J 5 bases; nucleotides not matched to a gene: 3. The CDR3 DNA reads TGTGCCAGCAGTTCCCGGGGGGGGGAGACCCAGTACTTC. This codes for CASSSRGGETQYF.

The chain is built from TRBV15 and TRBJ1-1, with 11 positions matching TRBD1. The CDR3 sequence is 13 residues long. Trimming removed 9 bases from V and 4 bases from J; junction bases left unmatched: 4. Germline CDR1 LNHNV, CDR2 YYDKDF (reference sequence). This CDR3 is CATGQGAGTEAFF. Here the CDR3 DNA reads TGTGCCACAGGACAGGGGGCAGGCACTGAAGCTTTCTTT.

The V gene is TRBV7-3, the J gene TRBJ2-3, with 11 bases aligning to TRBD2. The CDR3 is 17 residues long. Losses at the gene ends were 5 bases for V and 0 bases for J; bases not matched to a gene: 7. CDR1 is SGHTA, CDR2 FQGTGA, per germline. The CDR3 region is CASSAGTSGFSTDTQYF. CDR3 bases: TGTGCCAGCAGCGCCGGGACTAGCGGATTTAGCACAGATACGCAGTATTTT.

CDR3 DNA: TGTGCCAGCAGCTTGGGATACGGGGACAGGGGTTACAATGAGCAGTTCTTC. Its protein product is CASSLGYGDRGYNEQFF. This rearrangement joins TRBV5-6 to TRBJ2-1; 10 bases are a match to TRBD1. The CDR3 is 17 residues long. The germline gives CDR1 SGHDT, CDR2 YYEEEE. J gave up 4 bases and V 0 bases, and 7 bases lay outside the gene matches.

The chain has TRBV3-1 (or the pseudogene TRBV3-2) and TRBJ2-2; 15 bases are a match to TRBD2. The CDR3 extends over 16 amino acids. V shed 8 bases and J 1 base; nucleotides not matched to a gene: 2. Germline-derived CDR1 and CDR2 are LGHDT and YNNKEL (reference sequence). The CDR3 DNA reads as TGTGCCAGCGGACTAGCGGGGGGGAAGAACACCGGGGAGCTGTTTTTT. Translation gives CASGLAGGKNTGELFF.

CDR3: CASSSTGVVPNTEAFF. CDR3 DNA sequence: TGTGCCAGCAGCTCAACAGGGGTGGTACCAAACACTGAAGCTTTCTTT. The rearrangement uses TRBV5-8 and TRBJ1-1; 7 bases map to TRBD1. V lost 3 bases, J lost 2 bases, and 10 bases stayed unmatched. CDR1 SGHTS and CDR2 YDEGEE come from the germline V gene. This CDR3 has 16 residues.

A single count supports this clone. The rearrangement links TRBV7-9 to TRBJ2-4, with a weak D call TRBD2 (5 bases). The CDR3 length is 14 residues. CDR1 SEHNR and CDR2 FQNEAQ come from the germline V gene (reference sequence). Trimming removed 1 base at V and 6 bases at J, with 10 bases between. In nucleotides, the CDR3 is TGTGCCAGCAGCTTAGACGGGAAGGGAAACATTCAGTACTTC. It codes for CASSLDGKGNIQYF.

This chain joins TRBV15 and TRBJ2-3; the D gene could be TRBD1 or TRBD2 (5 bases each). V was shortened by 3 bases and J by 4 bases, with 17 bases between the two germline ends. Germline lookup yields CDR1 LNHNV and CDR2 YYDKDF (reference sequence). The length of the CDR3 is 16 residues. CDR3 amino acids: CATSREFHRGPDTQYF. Here the CDR3 DNA reads TGTGCCACCAGCAGGGAATTTCACCGGGGCCCAGATACGCAGTATTTT. The whole variable domain, filled in from reference TRBV15 and TRBJ2-3, reads DAMVIQNPRYQVTQFGKPVTLSCSQTLNHNVMYWYQQKSSQAPKLLFHYYDKDFNNEADTPDNFQSRRPNTSFCFLDIRSPGLGDTAMYLCATSREFHRGPDTQYFGPGTRLTVL.

This chain uses TRBV19 with TRBJ1-1; the match to TRBD1 covers 12 bases. The CDR3 spans 13 residues. CDR1 LNHDA and CDR2 SQIVND come from the germline V gene (reference sequence). The V and J ends lost 6 bases and 11 bases, in that order; junction bases with no gene match: 7. CDR3 in amino acids: CASSRGTGGRAFF. CDR3 bases: TGTGCCAGTAGCCGAGGGACAGGGGGCCGGGCTTTCTTT. Full variable domain (rest looked up from reference TRBV19 and TRBJ1-1): DGGITQSPKYLFRKEGQNVTLSCEQNLNHDAMYWYRQDPGQGLRLIYYSQIVNDFQKGDIAEGYSVSREKKESFPLTVTSAQKNPTAFYLCASSRGTGGRAFFGQGTRLTVV.